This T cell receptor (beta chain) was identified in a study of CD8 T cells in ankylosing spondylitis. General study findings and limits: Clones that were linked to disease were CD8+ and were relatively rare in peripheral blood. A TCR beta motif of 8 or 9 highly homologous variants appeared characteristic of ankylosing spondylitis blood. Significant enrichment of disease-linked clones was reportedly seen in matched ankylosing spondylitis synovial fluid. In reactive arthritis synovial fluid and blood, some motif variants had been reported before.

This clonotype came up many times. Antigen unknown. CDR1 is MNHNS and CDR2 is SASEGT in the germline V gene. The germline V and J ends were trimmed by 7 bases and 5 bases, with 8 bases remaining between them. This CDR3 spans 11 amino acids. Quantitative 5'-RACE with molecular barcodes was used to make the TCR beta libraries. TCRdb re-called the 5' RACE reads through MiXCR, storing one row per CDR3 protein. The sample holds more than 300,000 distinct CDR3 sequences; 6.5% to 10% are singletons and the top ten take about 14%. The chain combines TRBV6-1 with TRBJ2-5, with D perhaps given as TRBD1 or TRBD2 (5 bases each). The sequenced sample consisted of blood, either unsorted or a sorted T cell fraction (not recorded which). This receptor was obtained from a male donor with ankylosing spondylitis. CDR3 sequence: CASTGSETQYF. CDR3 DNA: TGTGCCAGCACAGGGAGCGAGACCCAGTACTTC.